The entry below describes one TCR beta chain. What it recognizes is unknown. This sample's time point: persistent/refractory GD, antithyroid drugs over 5 years with positive TRAb. PBMC RNA served as the TCR library source. Relying on iRepertoire HTBI primers and Arm-PCR of CDR3 regions, the team built TCR beta libraries. From the multiplex PCR reads, TCRdb called clonotypes with MiXCR, one entry per CDR3 protein. The sample carries hundreds of thousands of distinct CDR3 sequences, 22% recorded once. This sample stems from a study of regulatory T cells in long-lasting Graves disease. Whole-study context: By definition, persistent Graves' disease involved antithyroid drugs for over 5 years alongside positive TSH receptor antibodies. Notes on the study in general: Persistent disease was associated with favored TRBV28 usage and with favored use of TRBJ1-2 and TRBJ2-5.

The CDR3 extends over 16 amino acids. The germline V gene encodes CDR1 MNHNS and CDR2 SASEGT. The ends lost 6 bases at V and 1 base at J; junction bases unmatched: 9. The genes are TRBV6-1 and TRBJ1-5; 7 nucleotides align to TRBD1. This specimen consisted of peripheral blood mononuclear cells (PBMCs), obtained when the disease was refractory, from a patient treated with antithyroid drugs. The sequence came from a female donor with Graves disease. The CDR3 loop reads CASRHRGEGSNQPQHF. CDR3 bases: TGTGCCAGCAGGCACAGGGGAGAGGGAAGCAATCAGCCCCAGCATTTT.